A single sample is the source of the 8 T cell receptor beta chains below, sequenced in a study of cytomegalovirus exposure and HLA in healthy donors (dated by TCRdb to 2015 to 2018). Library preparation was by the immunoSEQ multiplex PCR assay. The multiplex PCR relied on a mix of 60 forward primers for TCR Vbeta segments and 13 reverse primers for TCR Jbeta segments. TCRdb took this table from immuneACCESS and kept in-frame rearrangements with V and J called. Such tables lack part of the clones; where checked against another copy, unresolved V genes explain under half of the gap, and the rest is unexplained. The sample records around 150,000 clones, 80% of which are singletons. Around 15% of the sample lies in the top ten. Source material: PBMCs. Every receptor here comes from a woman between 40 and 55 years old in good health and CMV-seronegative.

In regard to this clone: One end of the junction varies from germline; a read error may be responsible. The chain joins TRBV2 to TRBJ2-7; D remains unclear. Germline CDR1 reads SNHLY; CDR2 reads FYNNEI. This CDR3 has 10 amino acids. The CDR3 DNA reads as TGTGCCAGCAGGCAGCGCAAAACAATCTTC. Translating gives CASRQRKTIF.

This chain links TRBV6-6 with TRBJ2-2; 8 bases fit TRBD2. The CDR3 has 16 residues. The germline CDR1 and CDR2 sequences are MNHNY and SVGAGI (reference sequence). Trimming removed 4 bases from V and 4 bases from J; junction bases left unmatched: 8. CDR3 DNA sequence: TGTGCCAGCAGTTCAACCGGGGGGGCAAGCACCGGGGAGCTGTTTTTT. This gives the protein CASSSTGGASTGELFF.

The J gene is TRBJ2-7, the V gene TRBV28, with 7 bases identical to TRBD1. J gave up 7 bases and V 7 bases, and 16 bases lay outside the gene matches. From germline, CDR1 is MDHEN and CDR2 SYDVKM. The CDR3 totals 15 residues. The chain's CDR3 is CASNQLDRASWEQYF. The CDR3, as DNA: TGTGCCAGCAACCAACTCGACAGGGCCTCCTGGGAGCAGTACTTC.

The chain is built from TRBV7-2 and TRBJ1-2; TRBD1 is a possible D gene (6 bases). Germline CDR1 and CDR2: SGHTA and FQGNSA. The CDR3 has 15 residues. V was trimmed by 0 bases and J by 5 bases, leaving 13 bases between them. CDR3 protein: CASSLATGGQYGYTF. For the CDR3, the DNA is TGTGCCAGCAGCTTAGCTACGGGGGGCCAATATGGCTACACCTTC.

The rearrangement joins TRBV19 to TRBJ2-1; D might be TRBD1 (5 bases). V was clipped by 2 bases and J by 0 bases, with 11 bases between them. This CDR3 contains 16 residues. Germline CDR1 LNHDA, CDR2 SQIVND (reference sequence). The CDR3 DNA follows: TGTGCCAGTAGTATATCGGCAGGGATCTCCTACAATGAGCAGTTCTTC. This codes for CASSISAGISYNEQFF.

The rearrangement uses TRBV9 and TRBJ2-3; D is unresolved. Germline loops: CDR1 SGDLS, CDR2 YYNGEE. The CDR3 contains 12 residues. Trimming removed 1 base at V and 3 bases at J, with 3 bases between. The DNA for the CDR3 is TGTGCCAGCAGCGTACGGACAGATACGCAGTATTTT. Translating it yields CASSVRTDTQYF.

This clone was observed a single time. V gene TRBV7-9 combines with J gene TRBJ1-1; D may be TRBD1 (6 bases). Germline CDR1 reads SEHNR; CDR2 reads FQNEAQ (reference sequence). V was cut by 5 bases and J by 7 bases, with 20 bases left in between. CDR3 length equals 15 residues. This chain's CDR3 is CASSVYRDQTGEAFF. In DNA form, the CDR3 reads TGTGCCAGCAGCGTTTACAGGGACCAGACGGGTGAAGCTTTCTTT.

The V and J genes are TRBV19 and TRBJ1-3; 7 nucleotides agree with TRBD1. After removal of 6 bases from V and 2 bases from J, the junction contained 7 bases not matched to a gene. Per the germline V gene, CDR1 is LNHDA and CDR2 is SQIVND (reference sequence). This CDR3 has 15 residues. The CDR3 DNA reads TGTGCCAGTAGAACACTTGGGACAGCTGGAAACACCATATATTTT. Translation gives CASRTLGTAGNTIYF.